The present entry profiles one T cell receptor beta chain with its context. Its antigen is currently unknown. The identical CDR3 is also encoded by other nucleotide sequences in the sample. The entry originates in a study of T cell responses to AZD1222 COVID-19 vaccine. General observations from the study: Spike-specific TCR depth and breadth grew after two AZD1222 doses.

This table comes from immunoSEQ multiplex PCR, and its TCRdb copy is limited to in-frame clones, with some not included. The sample consists of approximately 150,000 clones, roughly nine tenths of them appearing once. Germline V gene lookup returns CDR1 KGHDR and CDR2 SFDVKD. The CDR3 is 12 amino acids. The V end lost 7 bases, the J end lost 1 base, and 7 bases lay between the germline ends. Sample: peripheral blood, taken 28 days after the second AZD1222 dose. V usage is TRBV24-1 and J usage is TRBJ2-7; perhaps TRBD2 as D (6 bases). This sequence was found in an adult who received the AZD1222 COVID-19 vaccine. This CDR3 is CATSGGSYEQYF. The CDR3 DNA reads as TGTGCCACCAGCGGGGGTTCCTACGAGCAGTACTTC.